These 14 T cell receptor beta chains originate from one sample sequenced in a study of blood T cell repertoires in COVID-19. The protocol was immunoSEQ multiplex PCR, while the TCRdb copy is restricted to in-frame clones and leaves out a portion. The sample carries over 200,000 clones, around 84% recorded once. What was sequenced was PBMCs or T cells enriched from blood (not recorded which). The source of these receptors is a man between 18 and 29 years old who had recovered from COVID-19.

The chain is built from TRBV11-2 and TRBJ1-2, with 10 nucleotides matching TRBD1. Germline V CDR1 and CDR2: SGHAT, FQNNGV. This CDR3 comprises 15 residues. V shed 2 bases, J shed 8 bases, and the junction held 8 bases outside the gene matches. Here the CDR3 reads CASSLLTGTGDGYTF. DNA for the CDR3: TGTGCCAGCAGCTTACTGACCGGGACAGGGGACGGCTACACCTTC.

This chain uses TRBV18 with TRBJ2-7; 10 nucleotides line up with TRBD2. The J segment lost 5 bases and the V segment lost 1 base, leaving 2 bases of the junction unmatched. CDR1 and CDR2 from the germline V gene are KGHSH and LQKENI. This CDR3 spans 14 amino acids. The CDR3 spells CASSPQREGNEQYF. DNA for the CDR3: TGTGCCAGCTCACCACAGCGGGAGGGCAACGAGCAGTACTTC.

The V gene is TRBV4-1, the J gene TRBJ1-1; 10 bases are a match to TRBD1. Germline V gene sequence: CDR1 MGHRA, CDR2 YSYEKL. This CDR3 is built from 16 residues. The V segment lost 3 bases and the J segment 5 bases; nucleotides outside the gene matches: 9. CDR3 residues: CASSHPTGGLGTEAFF. The CDR3 nucleotides read TGCGCCAGCAGCCACCCGACAGGGGGCTTGGGAACTGAAGCTTTCTTT.

The rearrangement joins TRBV7-2 to TRBJ1-2, with 7 bases fitting TRBD1. V lost 6 bases and J lost 3; bases outside the gene matches: 13. The CDR3 totals 16 residues. CDR1 is SGHTA and CDR2 is FQGNSA in the germline V gene. Written as DNA, the CDR3 is TGTGCCAGCAGAGCCGGTGAAGGGGGCACCTACTATGGCTACACCTTC. Translation gives CASRAGEGGTYYGYTF.

This clone appeared once. V is TRBV3-1 (or the pseudogene TRBV3-2) and J is TRBJ2-2; possibly TRBD1 for D (6 bases). The germline V gene encodes CDR1 LGHDT and CDR2 YNNKEL (reference sequence). This CDR3 spans 12 amino acids. Trimming took off 3 bases at V and 9 bases at J, with 8 bases between the two ends. This CDR3 is CASSHQGWELFF. The CDR3 coding sequence is TGTGCCAGCAGCCACCAGGGGTGGGAGCTGTTTTTT.

This clone was seen only a few times. This chain connects TRBV10-2 to TRBJ2-2; D unresolved. The ends were cut back, 4 bases at V and 0 bases at J, with 9 bases in the middle. This CDR3 has 15 residues. Germline values: CDR1 WSHSY, CDR2 SAAADI. The CDR3 DNA reads TGCGCCAGCAGTGTAGTGACAACGAACACCGGGGAGCTGTTTTTT. Encoded protein: CASSVVTTNTGELFF.

The CDR3 sequence: CASSYSMGLYGYTF. The CDR3 bases are TGTGCCAGCAGTTACTCTATGGGACTCTATGGCTACACCTTC. The chain uses TRBV6-5 and TRBJ1-2; tentative D call: TRBD1 (5 bases). Germline CDR1 reads MNHEY; CDR2 reads SVGAGI. The length of the CDR3 is 14 residues. V was clipped by 0 bases and J by 4 bases, with 9 bases between them.

This clone occurred once. The V and J genes are TRBV11-3 and TRBJ2-1, with 7 bases lining up with TRBD1. The germline V gene encodes CDR1 SGHNT and CDR2 YENEEA. This CDR3 has 12 amino acids. V lost 4 bases and J lost 10; bases outside the gene matches: 4. CDR3 sequence: CASSSGTAEQFF. The CDR3 bases are TGTGCCAGCAGCTCGGGGACAGCGGAGCAGTTCTTC.

The rearrangement uses TRBV7-2 and TRBJ2-1; TRBD2 agrees at 11 bases. J gave up 4 bases and V 5 bases, and 4 bases lay outside the gene matches. The CDR3 runs 15 residues. Germline assignment: CDR1 SGHTA and CDR2 FQGNSA. For the CDR3, the DNA is TGTGCCAGCAGCCTTAGCGGGGGGGCTTACAATGAGCAGTTCTTC. Amino acid sequence: CASSLSGGAYNEQFF.

The chain is built from TRBV6-5 and TRBJ2-7; 7 bases match TRBD2. The CDR3 contains 15 residues. CDR1 is MNHEY, CDR2 SVGAGI, per germline. V gave up 6 bases and J gave up 5 bases; unmatched junction bases: 13. CDR3 DNA: TGTGCCAGCAGGGCGGAGCGGGACCTTAGGGACGAGCAGTACTTC. Translated, it gives CASRAERDLRDEQYF.

This chain links TRBV5-1 with TRBJ1-1, with TRBD1 matching 7 bases. CDR1 and CDR2 (germline): SGHRS, YFSETQ. The CDR3 consists of 17 residues. After removal of 1 base from V and 1 base from J, the junction contained 10 bases not matched to a gene. CDR3 in amino acids: CASSLLGTVSPNTEAFF. CDR3 DNA: TGCGCCAGCAGCTTGTTAGGGACAGTATCACCGAACACTGAAGCTTTCTTT.

The J gene is TRBJ1-2, the V gene TRBV7-9; no definite D call. The CDR3 contains 15 residues. Trimming took 3 bases from V and 6 from J, leaving 17 bases between them. Germline CDR1 is SEHNR and CDR2 is FQNEAQ (reference sequence). The CDR3 nucleotides read TGTGCCAGCAGCTTGGTTGGCAGCACTATCCATGGCTACACCTTC. It codes for CASSLVGSTIHGYTF.

This rearrangement joins TRBV27 to TRBJ1-4; 8 nucleotides agree with TRBD1. The germline V gene has CDR1 MNHEY and CDR2 SMNVEV (reference sequence). V lost 2 bases to trimming and J lost 4 bases; unmatched junction nucleotides: 0. The CDR3 spans 14 residues. Here the CDR3 reads CASSLTGGNEKLFF. CDR3 sequence (DNA): TGTGCCAGCAGTTTAACAGGGGGTAATGAAAAACTGTTTTTT.

The CDR3 DNA follows: TGCGCCAGCAGCCAAGTGGGGGAGGCAGTTAATGAAAAACTGTTTTTT. Translation gives CASSQVGEAVNEKLFF. The V and J genes are TRBV4-1 and TRBJ1-4; a weak D match, TRBD1 (5 bases). The CDR3 totals 16 residues. V lost 1 base to trimming and J lost 4 bases, with 13 bases between them. Germline V gene sequence: CDR1 MGHRA, CDR2 YSYEKL.